Listed here is a single T cell receptor (beta chain). The clone's antigen remains unknown. No much larger clone is present one base from it, and per-base qualities are unavailable. Stable Graves' hyperthyroidism was defined as the absence of progression to ophthalmopathy over 18 months of follow-up. Hyperthyroidism patients were newly diagnosed, with disease duration under 2 months, and aged 18 to 65 years. The study excluded patients with uncontrolled infections, other autoimmune diseases, pregnancy or lactation. Diagnoses relied on clinical symptoms, serum thyroxine and TRAb, thyroid ultrasound and orbital computed tomography. Ficoll-Paque density gradient centrifugation was used to isolate PBMCs from 8 to 10 ml of fresh peripheral blood. Total RNA was extracted with Trizol reagent, and quality was checked on an Agilent 2100 Bioanalyzer. The CDR3 goes from the cysteine to the phenylalanine over 10 residues. The CDR3 DNA has 30 bases and is translated from base 1. Per the germline V gene, KGHDR is the CDR1 and SFDVKD is the CDR2. The junction shows trimming of 10 bases on V and 5 bases on J, plus 6 bases between the germline ends.

This sample was taken from a study of T cells in Graves' hyperthyroidism and ophthalmopathy (dated by TCRdb to the late 2010s). The study in broad terms: Peripheral blood was collected at initial diagnosis, before any treatment. The paper describes TCR Vbeta CDR3 sequencing of fewer than 150 peripheral blood samples, made up of 43 ophthalmopathy patients, roughly 75 hyperthyroidism patients and some 17 progressor patients. Prospective prediction of ophthalmopathy was tested in an independent validation cohort consisting of roughly 20 hyperthyroidism patients and approximately 16 patients who later progressed to ophthalmopathy. For training and testing, the 100 or so patients in the discovery cohort were randomly divided in a 7:3 ratio. In addition, the study compared T-cell repertoires in thyroid tissue and in blood from roughly six Graves' hyperthyroidism patients. Following sampling, methimazole starting at 30 mg daily was given to hyperthyroidism patients, and high-dose intravenous methylprednisolone was given to ophthalmopathy patients. A discovery cohort of fewer than 110 patients, roughly 45 with Graves' ophthalmopathy and over 55 with stable Graves' hyperthyroidism, was used to find distinguishing TCR V-J signatures.

TCR beta CDR3 regions were amplified from RNA transcripts. A first-round RT-PCR of the TCR CDR3 used the HTBI primer set with the Qiagen OneStep RT-PCR kit. The libraries were constructed in a second round of multiplex PCR and then size-selected and purified. The libraries were sequenced on an Illumina HiSeq2000 using paired-end 100 bp reads. As for how the authors treated the data: SOAPnuke was used to process the raw data, throwing out any read that contained adapters or uncalled bases, had a mean Phred below 15, or lacked an exact constant-primer or identifier match. High-quality paired reads were merged using COPE v1.2.5, and each unique nucleotide sequence was defined as a clonotype. MiTCR v1.1 was used to align clonotypes to the IMGT TRBV, TRBD and TRBJ reference segments. Analysis was restricted to V-J combinations with a frequency above 0.0001, which covered roughly 99% of repertoires. The TCS score was defined as the ratio of F50 (clonal expansion) to E x V (chaos), calculated using BLOSUM62-based TCRdist between CDR3 peptides within each V-J. Welch's t-statistics and random forest reduced several hundred V-J features to 13, which were used in a naive Bayes classifier (R e1071). TCRdb ran its own pipeline on the public reads, namely fastp trimming at Q25 and MiXCR clone calling, and kept in-frame beta chains. Rows matching on CDR3 protein sequence are summarized as one entry with the most common DNA and genes. These V and J calls rely on TCRdb rather than the paper's analysis. The sample yields under 350,000 distinct CDR3 sequences; roughly an eighth were counted once. Roughly 8.2% of the sample rests with the top ten.

The study at large found these results: In validation, the model predicted progression to ophthalmopathy a median of around 6.5 months before onset, with about 70% sensitivity and 72.22% specificity. Sample size was not statistically predetermined, and investigators were not blinded to group allocation. A 13 V-J signature model separated ophthalmopathy from stable hyperthyroidism, with 87.88% sensitivity and about 81% specificity in cross-validation and 80%/75% in testing. Most expanded thyroid clonotypes (frequency above 0.001) were also detected in blood, a finding suggesting that blood repertoires may reflect thyroid immune responses.

Recombination connected TRBV24-1 to TRBJ2-3; a weak D assignment points to TRBD1 (6 bases agree). The TCR originated in a woman aged 40-49 years with Graves' hyperthyroidism. What was sequenced was blood. The CDR3 here reads CATGGDTQYF. The nucleotide sequence reads as follows: TGTGCCACAGGGGGAGATACGCAGTATTTT.